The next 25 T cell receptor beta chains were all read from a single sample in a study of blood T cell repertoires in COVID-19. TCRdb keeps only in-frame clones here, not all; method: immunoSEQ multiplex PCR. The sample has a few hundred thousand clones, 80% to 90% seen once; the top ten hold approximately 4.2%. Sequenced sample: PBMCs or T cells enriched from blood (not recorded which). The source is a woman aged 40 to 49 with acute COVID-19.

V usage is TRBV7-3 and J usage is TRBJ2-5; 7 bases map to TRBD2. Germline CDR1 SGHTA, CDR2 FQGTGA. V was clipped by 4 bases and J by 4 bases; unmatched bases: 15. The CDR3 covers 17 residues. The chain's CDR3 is CASSSRLGGSGGETQYF. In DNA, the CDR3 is TGTGCCAGCAGCTCTCGGTTGGGCGGGAGTGGGGGAGAGACCCAGTACTTC.

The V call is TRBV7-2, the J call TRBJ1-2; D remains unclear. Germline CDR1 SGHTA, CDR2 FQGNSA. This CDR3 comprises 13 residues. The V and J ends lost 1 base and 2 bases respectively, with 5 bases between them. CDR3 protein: CASSLVSNYGYTF. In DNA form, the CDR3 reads TGTGCCAGCAGCTTAGTGAGCAACTATGGCTACACCTTC. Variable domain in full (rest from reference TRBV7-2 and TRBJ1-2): GAGVSQSPSNKVTEKGKDVELRCDPISGHTALYWYRQSLGQGLEFLIYFQGNSAPDKSGLPSDRFSAERTGGSVSTLTIQRTQQEDSAVYLCASSLVSNYGYTFGSGTRLTVV.

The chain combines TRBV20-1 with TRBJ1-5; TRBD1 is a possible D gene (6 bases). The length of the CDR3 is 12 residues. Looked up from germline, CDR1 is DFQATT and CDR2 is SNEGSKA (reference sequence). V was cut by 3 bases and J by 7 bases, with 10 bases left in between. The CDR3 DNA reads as TGCAGTGCTAGTTCAGGGGTACAGCCCCAGCATTTT. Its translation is CSASSGVQPQHF.

Here the CDR3 reads CASTEGGTVTYEQYF. The CDR3, as DNA: TGTGCCAGCACCGAAGGTGGGACAGTCACCTACGAGCAGTACTTC. This rearrangement joins TRBV28 to TRBJ2-7; TRBD1 agrees at 7 bases. CDR3 length: 15 residues. V dropped 7 bases and J dropped 2; count of bases not matched to a gene: 11. CDR1 is MDHEN, CDR2 SYDVKM, per germline. The whole variable domain, filled in from reference TRBV28 and TRBJ2-7, reads DVKVTQSSRYLVKRTGEKVFLECVQDMDHENMFWYRQDPGLGLRLIYFSYDVKMKEKGDIPEGYSVSREKKERFSLILESASTNQTSMYLCASTEGGTVTYEQYFGPGTRLTVT.

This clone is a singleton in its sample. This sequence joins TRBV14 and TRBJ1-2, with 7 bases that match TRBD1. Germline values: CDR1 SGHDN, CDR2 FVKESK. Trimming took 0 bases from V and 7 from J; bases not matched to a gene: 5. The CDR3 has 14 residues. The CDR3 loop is CASSQDIGGGGYTF. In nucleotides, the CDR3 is TGTGCCAGCAGCCAAGATATAGGGGGCGGTGGCTACACCTTC.

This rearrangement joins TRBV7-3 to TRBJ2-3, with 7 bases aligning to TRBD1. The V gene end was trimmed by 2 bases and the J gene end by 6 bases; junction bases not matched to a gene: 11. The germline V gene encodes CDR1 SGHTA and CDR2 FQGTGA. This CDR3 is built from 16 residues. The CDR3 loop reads CASSLGRTGPDDTQYF. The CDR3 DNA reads TGTGCCAGCAGCTTAGGAAGGACAGGTCCGGATGATACGCAGTATTTT.

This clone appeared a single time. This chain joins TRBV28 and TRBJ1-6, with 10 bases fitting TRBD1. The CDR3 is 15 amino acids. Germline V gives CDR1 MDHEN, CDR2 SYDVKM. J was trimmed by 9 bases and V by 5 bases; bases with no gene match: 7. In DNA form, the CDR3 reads TGTGCCAGCAGTACCAGACAGGGGGCCGGTTCACCCCTCCACTTT. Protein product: CASSTRQGAGSPLHF.

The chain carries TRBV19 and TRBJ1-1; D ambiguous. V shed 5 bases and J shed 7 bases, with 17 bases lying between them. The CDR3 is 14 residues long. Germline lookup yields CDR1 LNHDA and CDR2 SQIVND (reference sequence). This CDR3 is CASSSWEDTDEAFF. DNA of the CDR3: TGTGCCAGTAGTTCTTGGGAGGATACGGATGAAGCTTTCTTT.

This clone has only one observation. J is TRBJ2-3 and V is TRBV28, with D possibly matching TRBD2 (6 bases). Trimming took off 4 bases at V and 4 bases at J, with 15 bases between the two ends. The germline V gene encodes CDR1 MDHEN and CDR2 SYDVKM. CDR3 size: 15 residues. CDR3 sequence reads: CASSSAGPTSDTQYF. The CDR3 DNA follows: TGTGCCAGCAGTTCAGCGGGCCCGACCTCAGATACGCAGTATTTT. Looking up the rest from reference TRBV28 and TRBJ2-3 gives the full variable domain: DVKVTQSSRYLVKRTGEKVFLECVQDMDHENMFWYRQDPGLGLRLIYFSYDVKMKEKGDIPEGYSVSREKKERFSLILESASTNQTSMYLCASSSAGPTSDTQYFGPGTRLTVL.

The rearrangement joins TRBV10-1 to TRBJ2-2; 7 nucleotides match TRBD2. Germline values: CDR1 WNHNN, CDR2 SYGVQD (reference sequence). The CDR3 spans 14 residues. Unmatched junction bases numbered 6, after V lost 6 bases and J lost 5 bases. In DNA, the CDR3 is TGCGCCAGCAGCCTCGGGAGGTTGACCGGGGAGCTGTTTTTT. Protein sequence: CASSLGRLTGELFF.

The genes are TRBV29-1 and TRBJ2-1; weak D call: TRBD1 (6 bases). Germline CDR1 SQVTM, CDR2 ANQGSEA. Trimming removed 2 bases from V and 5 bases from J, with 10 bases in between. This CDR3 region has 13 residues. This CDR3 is CSVEYGTHNEQFF. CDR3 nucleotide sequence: TGCAGCGTTGAATACGGGACACACAATGAGCAGTTCTTC.

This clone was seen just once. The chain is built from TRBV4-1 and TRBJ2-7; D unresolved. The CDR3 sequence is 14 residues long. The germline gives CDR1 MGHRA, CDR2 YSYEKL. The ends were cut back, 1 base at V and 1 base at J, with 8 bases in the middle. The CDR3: CASSQATRSYEQYF. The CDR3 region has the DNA TGCGCCAGCAGCCAAGCTACTCGGTCCTACGAGCAGTACTTC.

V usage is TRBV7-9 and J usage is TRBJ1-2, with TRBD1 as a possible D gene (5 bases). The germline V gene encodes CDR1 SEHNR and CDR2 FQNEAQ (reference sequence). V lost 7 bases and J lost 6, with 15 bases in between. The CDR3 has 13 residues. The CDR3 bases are TGTGCCAGCACCTCGATCAGGGCAGATGGCTACACCTTC. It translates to CASTSIRADGYTF.

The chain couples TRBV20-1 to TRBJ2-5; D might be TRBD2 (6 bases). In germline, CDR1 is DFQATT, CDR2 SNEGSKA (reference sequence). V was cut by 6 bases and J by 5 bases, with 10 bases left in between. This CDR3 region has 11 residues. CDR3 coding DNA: TGCAGTGCATCTGCGGGGGAGACCCAGTACTTC. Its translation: CSASAGETQYF.

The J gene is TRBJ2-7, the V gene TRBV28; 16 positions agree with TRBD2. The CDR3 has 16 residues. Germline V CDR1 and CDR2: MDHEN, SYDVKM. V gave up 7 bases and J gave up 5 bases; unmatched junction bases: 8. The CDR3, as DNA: TGTGCCAGCACCTCGGGACTAGCGGGAGGGGACAACGAGCAGTACTTC. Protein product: CASTSGLAGGDNEQYF.

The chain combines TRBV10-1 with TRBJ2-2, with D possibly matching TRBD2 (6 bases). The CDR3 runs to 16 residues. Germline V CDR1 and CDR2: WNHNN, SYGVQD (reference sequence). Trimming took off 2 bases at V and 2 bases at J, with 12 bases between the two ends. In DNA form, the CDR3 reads TGCGCCAGCAGTGAGAACTGGGAGGCCAACACCGGGGAGCTGTTTTTT. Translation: CASSENWEANTGELFF.

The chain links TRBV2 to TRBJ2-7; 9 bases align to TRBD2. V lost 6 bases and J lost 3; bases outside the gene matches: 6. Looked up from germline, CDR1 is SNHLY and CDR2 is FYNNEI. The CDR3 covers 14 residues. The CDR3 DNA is TGTGCCAGCAGCGCAATAGCGGGAGACTACGAGCAGTACTTC. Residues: CASSAIAGDYEQYF.

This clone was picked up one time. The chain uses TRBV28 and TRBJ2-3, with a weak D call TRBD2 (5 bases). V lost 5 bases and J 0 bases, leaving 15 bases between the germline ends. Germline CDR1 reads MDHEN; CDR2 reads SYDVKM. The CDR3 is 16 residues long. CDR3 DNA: TGTGCCAGCAGTCCTCACGGGGAGACTAGCACAGATACGCAGTATTTT. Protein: CASSPHGETSTDTQYF. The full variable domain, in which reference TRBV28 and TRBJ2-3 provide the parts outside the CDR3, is DVKVTQSSRYLVKRTGEKVFLECVQDMDHENMFWYRQDPGLGLRLIYFSYDVKMKEKGDIPEGYSVSREKKERFSLILESASTNQTSMYLCASSPHGETSTDTQYFGPGTRLTVL.

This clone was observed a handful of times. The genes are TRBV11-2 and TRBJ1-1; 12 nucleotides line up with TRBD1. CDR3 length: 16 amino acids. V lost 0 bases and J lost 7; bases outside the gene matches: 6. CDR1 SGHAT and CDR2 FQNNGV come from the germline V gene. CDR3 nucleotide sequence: TGTGCCAGCAGCTTAGATGGGACAGGGGGCCGAGGTGAAGCTTTCTTT. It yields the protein CASSLDGTGGRGEAFF.

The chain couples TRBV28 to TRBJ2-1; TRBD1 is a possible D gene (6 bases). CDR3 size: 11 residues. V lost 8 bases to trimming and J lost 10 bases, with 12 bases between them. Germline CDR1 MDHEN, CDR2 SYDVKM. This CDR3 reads CASLGGDEQFF. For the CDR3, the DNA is TGTGCCAGCTTAGGGGGAGACGAGCAGTTCTTC.

CDR3 in amino acids: CAWSDRDNQPQHF. CDR3 bases: TGTGCCTGGTCGGACAGGGACAATCAGCCCCAGCATTTT. The rearrangement joins TRBV30 to TRBJ1-5; 8 positions match TRBD1. The CDR3 contains 13 residues. Trimming at V came to 5 bases and at J to 3 bases, leaving 3 bases not matched to a gene. CDR1 is GTSNPN and CDR2 is SVGIG in the germline V gene (reference sequence).

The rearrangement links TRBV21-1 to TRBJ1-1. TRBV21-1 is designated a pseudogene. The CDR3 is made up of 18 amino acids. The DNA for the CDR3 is TGTGCCAGCAGCAAAGGATCTGTCGGGAACCTACTGAACACTGAAGCTTTCTTT. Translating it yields CASSKGSVGNLLNTEAFF.

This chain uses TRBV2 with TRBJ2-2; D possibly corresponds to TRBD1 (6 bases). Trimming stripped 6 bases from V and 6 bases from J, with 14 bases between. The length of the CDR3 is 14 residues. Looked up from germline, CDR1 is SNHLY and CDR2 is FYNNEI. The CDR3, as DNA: TGTGCCAGCAGCTACGGTGGGGGCCCCGGGGAGCTGTTTTTT. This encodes CASSYGGGPGELFF. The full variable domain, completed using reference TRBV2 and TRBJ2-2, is EPEVTQTPSHQVTQMGQEVILRCVPISNHLYFYWYRQILGQKVEFLVSFYNNEISEKSEIFDDQFSVERPDGSNFTLKIRSTKLEDSAMYFCASSYGGGPGELFFGEGSRLTVL.

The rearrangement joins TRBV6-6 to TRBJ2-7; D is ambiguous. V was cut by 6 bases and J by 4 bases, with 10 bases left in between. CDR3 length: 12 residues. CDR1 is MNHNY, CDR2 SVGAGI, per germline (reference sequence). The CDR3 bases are TGTGCCAGCAGACCGACGGGTTACGAGCAGTACTTC. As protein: CASRPTGYEQYF.

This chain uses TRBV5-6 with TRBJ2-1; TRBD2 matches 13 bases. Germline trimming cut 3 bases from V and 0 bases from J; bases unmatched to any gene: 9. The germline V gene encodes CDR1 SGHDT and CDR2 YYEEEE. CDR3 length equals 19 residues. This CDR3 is CASSWNPRTSGSSYNEQFF. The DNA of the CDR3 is TGTGCCAGCAGCTGGAACCCAAGGACTAGCGGGAGCTCCTACAATGAGCAGTTCTTC.